The 7 T cell receptor beta chains below come from one sample, sequenced in a study of T cell repertoires in cytomegalovirus infection. TCRdb reprocessed the reads with MiXCR, giving one entry per CDR3 protein. The table has some 920,000 distinct CDR3 sequences, approximately 33% seen once; the top ten hold around an eighth. The antigens for these receptors are not known. This material consisted of cultured CD8+ T cells from PBMCs, taken from culture after CMV antigen stimulation. These receptors were taken from a human donor in good health (CMV status not recorded). Some clones in this sample may be carry-over from other donors' samples.

V usage is TRBV9 and J usage is TRBJ1-1; D is ambiguous. Trimming cost V 2 bases and J 5 bases, with 13 bases left between them. The CDR3 spans 14 residues. Germline CDR1 is SGDLS and CDR2 is YYNGEE. The CDR3 loop reads CASSVRRRGTEAFF. CDR3 coding DNA: TGTGCCAGCAGCGTTAGACGGCGAGGAACTGAAGCTTTCTTT.

Of note for this clonotype: Being one base from a much bigger clone, this may be a read error. The chain uses TRBV7-6 and TRBJ2-1; 9 bases are a match to TRBD2. Trimming at V came to 5 bases and at J to 3 bases, leaving 11 bases not matched to a gene. The germline CDR1 and CDR2 sequences are SGHVS and FNYEAQ. The CDR3 has 17 residues. This CDR3 is CASSTFVGAGGYNEQFF. CDR3 bases: TGTGCCAGCAGCACGTTCGTCGGAGCGGGGGGCTACAATGAGCAGTTCTTC.

The sample holds a few counts of this clonotype. V is TRBV7-9 and J is TRBJ2-5; tentative D call: TRBD2 (5 bases). The CDR3 is 17 amino acids. The V gene lost 4 bases and the J gene lost 5 bases, with 23 bases spanning the gap. In germline, CDR1 is SEHNR, CDR2 FQNEAQ (reference sequence). CDR3 region: CASSSVSGPVRGETQYF. The CDR3 bases are TGTGCCAGCAGCTCCGTTTCGGGCCCCGTGCGCGGGGAGACCCAGTACTTC.

The sample holds many counts of this clonotype. The J gene is TRBJ1-5, the V gene TRBV7-8; 7 nucleotides agree with TRBD1. Germline trimming cut 5 bases from V and 2 bases from J; bases unmatched to any gene: 9. The CDR3 is 16 amino acids. In germline, CDR1 is SGHVS, CDR2 FQNEAQ. The DNA of the CDR3 is TGTGCCAGCAGCGCACAGGGGTCGCAGGGCAATCAGCCCCAGCATTTT. It is translated as CASSAQGSQGNQPQHF.

This clonotype was seen ten or more times. The genes are TRBV7-2 and TRBJ2-5; D may be TRBD1 (5 bases). Trimming shortened V by 5 bases and J by 5 bases, and 15 bases separated the two germline ends. Germline V gene sequence: CDR1 SGHTA, CDR2 FQGNSA. There are 14 residues in the CDR3. CDR3: CASSERQRMETQYF. CDR3 DNA sequence: TGTGCCAGCAGCGAGCGACAGCGTATGGAGACCCAGTACTTC.

This chain joins TRBV5-5 and TRBJ2-3; 8 bases align to TRBD2. CDR1 is SGHKS, CDR2 YYEKEE, per germline (reference sequence). V shed 3 bases, J shed 3 bases, and the junction held 3 bases outside the gene matches. This CDR3 has 14 residues. The CDR3 DNA reads as TGTGCCAGCAGCTCGCGGGGGGTTACAGATACGCAGTATTTT. As protein: CASSSRGVTDTQYF.

This clonotype has a handful of counts. This rearrangement joins TRBV12-5 to TRBJ1-5; D remains unclear. The CDR3 runs to 14 residues. CDR1 is LGHNT and CDR2 is FRNRAP in the germline V gene. V was shortened by 7 bases and J by 5 bases, with 15 bases between the two germline ends. CDR3 loop: CASDSDKPDQPQHF. CDR3 in DNA: TGTGCTAGTGACTCCGACAAACCCGATCAGCCCCAGCATTTT. Complete variable domain (other parts from reference TRBV12-5 and TRBJ1-5): DARVTQTPRHKVTEMGQEVTMRCQPILGHNTVFWYRQTMMQGLELLAYFRNRAPLDDSGMPKDRFSAEMPDATLATLKIQPSEPRDSAVYFCASDSDKPDQPQHFGDGTRLSIL.